The 21 T cell receptor beta chains below all came from one sample that was sequenced in a study of technical replicates of blood from several donors. Sequencing used immunoSEQ multiplex PCR; TCRdb keeps in-frame clones, though not all of them. The data hold about 88,000 clones, with around 93% observed a single time. Material: T cells isolated from PBMCs. These receptors were taken from a human donor in good health.

The CDR3: CASSFSGRLEETQYF. The CDR3 region has the DNA TGTGCCAGCAGCTTCAGCGGGAGACTGGAAGAGACCCAGTACTTC. V gene TRBV7-2 combines with J gene TRBJ2-5; 8 bases match TRBD2. Trimming took 3 bases from V and 3 from J; bases not matched to a gene: 6. CDR1 is SGHTA, CDR2 FQGNSA, per germline. CDR3 size: 15 residues.

The gene calls are TRBV18 and TRBJ2-5; 7 positions match TRBD1. The germline V gene encodes CDR1 KGHSH and CDR2 LQKENI. This CDR3 has 15 amino acids. The J segment lost 3 bases and the V segment lost 2 bases, leaving 6 bases of the junction unmatched. For the CDR3, the DNA is TGTGCCAGCTCACCAGACAGGGATCTAAAAGAGACCCAGTACTTC. It translates to CASSPDRDLKETQYF.

The gene calls are TRBV7-9 and TRBJ1-5; D is possibly TRBD1 (5 bases). Trimming cost V 7 bases and J 2 bases, with 12 bases left between them. Germline CDR1 is SEHNR and CDR2 is FQNEAQ (reference sequence). The CDR3 is 14 residues long. This CDR3 reads CASTPTGRNQPQHF. Here the CDR3 DNA reads TGTGCCAGCACCCCAACAGGTCGCAATCAGCCCCAGCATTTT. The whole variable domain, filled in from reference TRBV7-9 and TRBJ1-5, reads DTGVSQNPRHKITKRGQNVTFRCDPISEHNRLYWYRQTLGQGPEFLTYFQNEAQLEKSRLLSDRFSAERPKGSFSTLEIQRTEQGDSAMYLCASTPTGRNQPQHFGDGTRLSIL.

The chain has TRBV9 and TRBJ2-7; D not certain. Trimming removed 4 bases from V and 4 bases from J, with 6 bases in between. The CDR3 has 11 amino acids. The germline V gene encodes CDR1 SGDLS and CDR2 YYNGEE. Written as DNA, the CDR3 is TGTGCCAGCAGCTCCCCGTACGAGCAGTACTTC. Translation: CASSSPYEQYF.

This rearrangement joins TRBV6-1 to TRBJ2-4; 7 bases align to TRBD1. The CDR3 spans 14 residues. Trimming took 5 bases from V and 6 from J; bases not matched to a gene: 7. Germline V gene data show CDR1 as MNHNS and CDR2 as SASEGT. The CDR3 coding sequence is TGTGCCAGCAGTTGGACAGGCAGAGGAAACATTCAGTACTTC. It specifies CASSWTGRGNIQYF.

The chain links TRBV2 to TRBJ2-6, with D uncertain. The CDR3 is made up of 16 amino acids. V was clipped by 2 bases and J by 0 bases, with 8 bases between them. The germline V gene has CDR1 SNHLY and CDR2 FYNNEI. Written as DNA, the CDR3 is TGTGCCAGCAGTGAAAGCAGGTCCTCTGGGGCCAACGTCCTGACTTTC. This sequence encodes CASSESRSSGANVLTF.

This clone is a singleton in its sample. The chain is built from TRBV10-2 and TRBJ2-7; TRBD2 agrees at 10 bases. Germline lookup yields CDR1 WSHSY and CDR2 SAAADI. V lost 4 bases, J lost 4 bases, and 4 bases stayed unmatched. The CDR3 spans 14 residues. The CDR3 coding sequence is TGCGCCAGCAGTGGGCTAGCGGGAGCGTACGAGCAGTACTTC. This sequence encodes CASSGLAGAYEQYF.

This clone was seen only once. V is TRBV5-1 and J is TRBJ2-3; a weak D match, TRBD1 (5 bases). Per the germline V gene, CDR1 is SGHRS and CDR2 is YFSETQ. V lost 4 bases to trimming and J lost 0 bases, with 15 bases between them. The CDR3 has 16 amino acids. Written as DNA, the CDR3 is TGCGCCAGCAGCCCTGGCAGGGCAGGGAGCACAGATACGCAGTATTTT. Translating gives CASSPGRAGSTDTQYF.

V is TRBV28 and J is TRBJ1-5, with TRBD1 identical over 7 bases. The V segment lost 4 bases and the J segment 6 bases; nucleotides outside the gene matches: 3. The CDR3 sequence is 13 residues long. Germline-derived CDR1 and CDR2 are MDHEN and SYDVKM. For the CDR3, the DNA is TGTGCCAGCAGTTACACAGGGGTTCAGCCCCAGCATTTT. Its translation is CASSYTGVQPQHF.

J is TRBJ1-2 and V is TRBV30; TRBD1 matches at 7 bases. Germline V gene sequence: CDR1 GTSNPN, CDR2 SVGIG (reference sequence). V gave up 1 base and J gave up 0 bases; unmatched junction bases: 8. The CDR3 is 16 residues long. CDR3 sequence reads: CAWSAEWTGANYGYTF. In DNA form, the CDR3 reads TGTGCCTGGAGTGCCGAATGGACAGGAGCTAACTATGGCTACACCTTC.

The chain uses TRBV19 and TRBJ1-1; 8 nucleotides agree with TRBD1. J gave up 1 base and V 4 bases, and 2 bases lay outside the gene matches. Germline loops: CDR1 LNHDA, CDR2 SQIVND (reference sequence). The CDR3 is 14 amino acids. This chain's CDR3 is CASSTGTGNTEAFF. The CDR3 DNA is TGTGCCAGTAGTACCGGGACAGGGAACACTGAAGCTTTCTTT.

The chain joins TRBV28 to TRBJ1-2, with D perhaps TRBD1 (5 bases). The ends were cut back, 5 bases at V and 4 bases at J, with 11 bases in the middle. The CDR3 runs 13 residues. The germline CDR1 and CDR2 sequences are MDHEN and SYDVKM. Here the CDR3 DNA reads TGTGCCAGCAGTCTGACAGTTTTCTATGGCTACACCTTC. Translating gives CASSLTVFYGYTF.

This clone appeared once. The chain joins TRBV21-1 to TRBJ2-7; the D call in the table, TRBD1, was not verified against the DNA. TRBV21-1 is marked as a pseudogene. CDR3 size: 16 residues. The DNA of the CDR3 is TGTGCCAGCGGTCTACAGGGGGCGACTATCTCCTACGAGCAGTACTTC. Translated, it gives CASGLQGATISYEQYF.

The rearrangement joins TRBV7-2 to TRBJ1-1, with 9 nucleotides matching TRBD1. The CDR3 runs to 16 residues. V gave up 0 bases and J gave up 1 base; unmatched junction bases: 3. From germline, CDR1 is SGHTA and CDR2 FQGNSA. CDR3 DNA: TGTGCCAGCAGCTTAGCGTGGGGACAGGGGAACACTGAAGCTTTCTTT. Translating it yields CASSLAWGQGNTEAFF.

This chain connects TRBV19 to TRBJ2-7; 8 nucleotides line up with TRBD1. CDR1 and CDR2 (germline): LNHDA, SQIVND (reference sequence). The CDR3 is 15 amino acids. V shed 3 bases, J shed 0 bases, and the junction held 4 bases outside the gene matches. This CDR3 is CASSIDGTGSYEQYF. The CDR3 nucleotides are TGTGCCAGTAGTATTGACGGGACAGGCTCCTACGAGCAGTACTTC.

The chain links TRBV6-5 to TRBJ2-7, with a weak D call TRBD1 (8 bases). The CDR3 consists of 16 residues. Germline CDR1 and CDR2: MNHEY and SVGAGI. The germline V and J ends were trimmed by 4 bases and 3 bases, with 19 bases remaining between them. The CDR3 reads CASSSPRTGRDYEQYF. DNA for the CDR3: TGTGCCAGCAGTTCCCCTCGGACAGGGAGGGACTACGAGCAGTACTTC.

The CDR3 DNA reads TGTGCCAGCAGTTTAAAAGGGGTGTTGAGCAATCAGCCCCAGCATTTT. This gives the protein CASSLKGVLSNQPQHF. This sequence joins TRBV28 and TRBJ1-5; D might be TRBD1 (5 bases). This CDR3 comprises 16 residues. Germline CDR1 is MDHEN and CDR2 is SYDVKM. V was clipped by 2 bases and J by 1 base, with 12 bases between them.

This clone has only one observation. This rearrangement joins TRBV6-1 to TRBJ1-2; TRBD1 matches 7 bases. The CDR3 has 13 residues. V gave up 6 bases and J gave up 6 bases; unmatched junction bases: 7. Germline V gives CDR1 MNHNS, CDR2 SASEGT. The CDR3 is CASRITGDDGYTF. CDR3 DNA sequence: TGTGCCAGCAGAATAACAGGGGACGATGGCTACACCTTC.

The J gene is TRBJ1-5, the V gene TRBV2, with D possibly being TRBD1 (6 bases). The germline V gene encodes CDR1 SNHLY and CDR2 FYNNEI. The CDR3 contains 15 residues. Trimming removed 4 bases at V and 0 bases at J, with 10 bases between. CDR3 region: CASSVQGNSNQPQHF. As DNA, the CDR3 is TGTGCCAGCAGTGTACAGGGAAATAGCAATCAGCCCCAGCATTTT.

The chain has TRBV6-1 and TRBJ1-1, with TRBD1 identical over 7 bases. Germline V lookup: CDR1 MNHNS, CDR2 SASEGT. With V trimmed by 6 bases and J by 6 bases, 13 bases remained unmatched. This CDR3 has 15 amino acids. CDR3 bases: TGTGCCAGCAGCCCGGGGACAGCCATGGGGGCTGAAGCTTTCTTT. Residues: CASSPGTAMGAEAFF.

The V gene is TRBV10-1, the J gene TRBJ1-3; D unresolved. V was pared by 8 bases and J by 0 bases, with 11 bases between. The CDR3 runs to 14 residues. Germline V gene data show CDR1 as WNHNN and CDR2 as SYGVQD (reference sequence). CDR3 sequence (DNA): TGCGCCAGCGGCCCCGGGTTCTCTGGAAACACCATATATTTT. This codes for CASGPGFSGNTIYF.